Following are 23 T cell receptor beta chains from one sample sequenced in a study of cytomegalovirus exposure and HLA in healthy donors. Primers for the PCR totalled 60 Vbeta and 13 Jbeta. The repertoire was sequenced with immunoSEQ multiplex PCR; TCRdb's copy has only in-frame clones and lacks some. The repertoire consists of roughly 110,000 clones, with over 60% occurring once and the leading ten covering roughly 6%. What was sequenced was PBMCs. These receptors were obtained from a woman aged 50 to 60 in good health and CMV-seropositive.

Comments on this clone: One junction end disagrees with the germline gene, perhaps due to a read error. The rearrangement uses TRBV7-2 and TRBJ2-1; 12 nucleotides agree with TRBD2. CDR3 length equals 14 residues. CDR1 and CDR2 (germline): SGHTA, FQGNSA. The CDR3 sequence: CASSLAGGRNEQFF. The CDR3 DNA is TGTGCCAGCAGCCTAGCGGGGGGGCGAAATGAGCAGTTCTTC.

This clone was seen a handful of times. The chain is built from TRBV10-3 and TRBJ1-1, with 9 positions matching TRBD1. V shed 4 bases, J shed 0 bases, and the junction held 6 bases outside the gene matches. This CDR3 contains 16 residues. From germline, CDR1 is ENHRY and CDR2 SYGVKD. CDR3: CAISGTGEDLNTEAFF. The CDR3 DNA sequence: TGTGCCATCAGTGGGACAGGGGAGGATCTGAACACTGAAGCTTTCTTT.

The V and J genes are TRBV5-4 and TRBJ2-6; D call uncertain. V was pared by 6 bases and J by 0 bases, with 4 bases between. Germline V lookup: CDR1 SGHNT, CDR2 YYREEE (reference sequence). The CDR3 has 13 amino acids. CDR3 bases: TGTGCCAGCACCTACTCTGGGGCCAACGTCCTGACTTTC. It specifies CASTYSGANVLTF.

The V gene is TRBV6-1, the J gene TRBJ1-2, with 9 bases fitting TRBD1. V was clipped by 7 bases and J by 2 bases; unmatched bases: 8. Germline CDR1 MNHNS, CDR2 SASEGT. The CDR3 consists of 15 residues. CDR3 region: CASKNQGTGNYGYTF. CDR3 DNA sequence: TGTGCCAGCAAAAACCAAGGGACAGGGAACTATGGCTACACCTTC.

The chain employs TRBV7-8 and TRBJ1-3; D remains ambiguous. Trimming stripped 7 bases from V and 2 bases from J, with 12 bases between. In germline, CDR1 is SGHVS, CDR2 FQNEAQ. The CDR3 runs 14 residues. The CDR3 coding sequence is TGTGCCAGCAACCCATCAGAGGCTGGAAACACCATATATTTT. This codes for CASNPSEAGNTIYF.

For the CDR3, the DNA is TGTGCCAGCAGTGCTCAAGGAGGTGCCGGGGAGCTGTTTTTT. This sequence encodes CASSAQGGAGELFF. The chain couples TRBV6-1 to TRBJ2-2; D might be TRBD2 (5 bases). Germline CDR1 and CDR2: MNHNS and SASEGT. The CDR3 has 14 amino acids. V was cut by 4 bases and J by 6 bases, with 12 bases left in between.

Here the CDR3 DNA reads TGTGCCAGCAGCTTAAGGCCAGCGGGGGACACAGATACGCAGTATTTT. Translated, it gives CASSLRPAGDTDTQYF. The chain employs TRBV7-3 and TRBJ2-3; the match to TRBD2 covers 8 bases. This CDR3 region has 16 residues. The V segment lost 1 base and the J segment 2 bases; nucleotides outside the gene matches: 5. Germline V CDR1 and CDR2: SGHTA, FQGTGA.

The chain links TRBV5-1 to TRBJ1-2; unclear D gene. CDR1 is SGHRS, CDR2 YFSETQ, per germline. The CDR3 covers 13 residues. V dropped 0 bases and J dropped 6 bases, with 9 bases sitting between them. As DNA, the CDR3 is TGCGCCAGCAGCTTGGGTCGTATCGATGGCTACACCTTC. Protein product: CASSLGRIDGYTF.

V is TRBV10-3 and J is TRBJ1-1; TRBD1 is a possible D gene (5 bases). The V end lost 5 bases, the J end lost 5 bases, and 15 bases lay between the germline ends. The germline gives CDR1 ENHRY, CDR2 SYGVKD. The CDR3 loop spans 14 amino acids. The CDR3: CAISTYGATTEAFF. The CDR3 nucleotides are TGTGCCATCAGTACGTATGGGGCGACAACTGAAGCTTTCTTT.

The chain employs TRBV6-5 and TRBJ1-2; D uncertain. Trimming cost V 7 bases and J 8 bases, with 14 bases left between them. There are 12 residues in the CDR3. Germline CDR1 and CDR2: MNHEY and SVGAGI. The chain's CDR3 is CASISRNSGYTF. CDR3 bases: TGTGCCAGCATATCCAGGAACTCGGGCTACACCTTC.

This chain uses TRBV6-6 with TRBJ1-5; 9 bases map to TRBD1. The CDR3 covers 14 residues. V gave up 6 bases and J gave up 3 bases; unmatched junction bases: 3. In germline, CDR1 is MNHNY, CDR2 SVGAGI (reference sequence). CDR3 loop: CASSRTGDNQPQHF. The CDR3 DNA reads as TGTGCCAGCAGCCGGACAGGGGACAATCAGCCCCAGCATTTT.

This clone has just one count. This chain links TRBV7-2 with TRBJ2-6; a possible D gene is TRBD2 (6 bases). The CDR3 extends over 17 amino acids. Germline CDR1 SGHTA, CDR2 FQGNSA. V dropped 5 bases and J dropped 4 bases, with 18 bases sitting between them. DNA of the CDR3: TGTGCCAGCAGCCACTTCGCGGCGGGATCGGGGGCCAACGTCCTGACTTTC. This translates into CASSHFAAGSGANVLTF.

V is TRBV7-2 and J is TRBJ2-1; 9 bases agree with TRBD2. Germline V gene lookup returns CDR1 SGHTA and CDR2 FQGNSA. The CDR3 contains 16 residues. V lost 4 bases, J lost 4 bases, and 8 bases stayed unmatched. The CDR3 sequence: CASSWGGLAGYNEQFF. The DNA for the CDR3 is TGTGCCAGCAGCTGGGGAGGGCTAGCGGGGTACAATGAGCAGTTCTTC. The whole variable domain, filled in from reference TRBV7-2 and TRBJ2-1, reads GAGVSQSPSNKVTEKGKDVELRCDPISGHTALYWYRQSLGQGLEFLIYFQGNSAPDKSGLPSDRFSAERTGGSVSTLTIQRTQQEDSAVYLCASSWGGLAGYNEQFFGPGTRLTVL.

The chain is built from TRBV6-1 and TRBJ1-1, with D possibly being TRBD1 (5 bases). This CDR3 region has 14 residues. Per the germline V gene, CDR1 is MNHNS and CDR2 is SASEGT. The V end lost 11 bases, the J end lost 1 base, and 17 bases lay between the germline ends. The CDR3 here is CALNWGGENTEAFF. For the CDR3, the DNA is TGTGCCCTAAATTGGGGGGGAGAGAACACTGAAGCTTTCTTT.

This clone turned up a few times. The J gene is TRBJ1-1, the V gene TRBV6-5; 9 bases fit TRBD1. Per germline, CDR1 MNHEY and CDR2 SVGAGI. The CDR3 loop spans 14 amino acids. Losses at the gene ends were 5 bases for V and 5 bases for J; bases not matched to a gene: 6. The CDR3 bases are TGTGCCAGCAGTGCGACAGGGGGTGGTACTGAAGCTTTCTTT. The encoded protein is CASSATGGGTEAFF.

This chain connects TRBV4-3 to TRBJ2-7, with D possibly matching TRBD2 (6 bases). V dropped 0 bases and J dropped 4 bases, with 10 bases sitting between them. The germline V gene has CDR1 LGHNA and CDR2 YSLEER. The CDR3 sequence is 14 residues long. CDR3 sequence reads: CASSQDLGGYEQYF. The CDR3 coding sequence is TGCGCCAGCAGCCAAGATCTGGGGGGATACGAGCAGTACTTC.

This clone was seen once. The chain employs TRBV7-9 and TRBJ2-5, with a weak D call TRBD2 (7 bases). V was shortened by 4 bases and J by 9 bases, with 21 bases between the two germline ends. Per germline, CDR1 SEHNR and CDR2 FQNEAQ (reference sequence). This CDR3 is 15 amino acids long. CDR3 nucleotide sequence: TGTGCCAGCAGCTCCCTCCCCCAGGGAGGGGGGGCCCAGTACTTC. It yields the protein CASSSLPQGGGAQYF.

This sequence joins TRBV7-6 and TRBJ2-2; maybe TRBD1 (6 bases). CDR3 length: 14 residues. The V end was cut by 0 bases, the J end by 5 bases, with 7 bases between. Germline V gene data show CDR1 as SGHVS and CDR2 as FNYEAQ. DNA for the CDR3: TGTGCCAGCAGCTTAGCGGACAGAACCGGGGAGCTGTTTTTT. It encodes CASSLADRTGELFF.

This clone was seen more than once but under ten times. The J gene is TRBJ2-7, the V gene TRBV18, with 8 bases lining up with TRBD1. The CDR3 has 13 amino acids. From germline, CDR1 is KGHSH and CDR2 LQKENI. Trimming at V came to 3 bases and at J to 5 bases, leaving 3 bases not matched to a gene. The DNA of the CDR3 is TGTGCCAGCTCACCGGACAGGGAGGACGAGCAGTACTTC. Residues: CASSPDREDEQYF. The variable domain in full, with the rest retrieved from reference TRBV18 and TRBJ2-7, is NAGVMQNPRHLVRRRGQEARLRCSPMKGHSHVYWYRQLPEEGLKFMVYLQKENIIDESGMPKERFSAEFPKEGPSILRIQQVVRGDSAAYFCASSPDREDEQYFGPGTRLTVT.

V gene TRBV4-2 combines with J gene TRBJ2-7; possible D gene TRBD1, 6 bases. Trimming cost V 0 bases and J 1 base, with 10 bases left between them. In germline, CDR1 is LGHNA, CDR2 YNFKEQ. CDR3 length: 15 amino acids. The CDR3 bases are TGTGCCAGCAGCCAAGACGGGGACACGTCCTACGAGCAGTACTTC. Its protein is CASSQDGDTSYEQYF.

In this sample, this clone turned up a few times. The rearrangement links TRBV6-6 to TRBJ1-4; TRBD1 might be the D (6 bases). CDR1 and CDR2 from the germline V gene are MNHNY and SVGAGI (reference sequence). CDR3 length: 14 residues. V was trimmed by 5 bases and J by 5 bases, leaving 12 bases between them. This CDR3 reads CASSKTGTNEKLFF. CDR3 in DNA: TGTGCCAGCAGTAAAACGGGGACAAATGAAAAACTGTTTTTT.

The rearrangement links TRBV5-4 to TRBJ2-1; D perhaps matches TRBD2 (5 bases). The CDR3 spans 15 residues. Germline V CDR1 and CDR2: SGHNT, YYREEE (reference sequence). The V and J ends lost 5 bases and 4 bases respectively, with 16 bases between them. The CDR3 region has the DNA TGTGCCAGCAGTCTCACGGGGAAAGGGTACAATGAGCAGTTCTTC. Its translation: CASSLTGKGYNEQFF.

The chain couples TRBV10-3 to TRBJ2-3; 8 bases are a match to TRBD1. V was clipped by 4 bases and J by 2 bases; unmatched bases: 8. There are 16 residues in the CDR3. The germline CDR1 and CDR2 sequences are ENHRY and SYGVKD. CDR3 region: CAISGMTGEFTDTQYF. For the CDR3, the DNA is TGTGCCATCAGTGGAATGACAGGGGAATTCACAGATACGCAGTATTTT.